This TCR beta chain originates from a study of T cells after yellow fever vaccination. Germline CDR1 and CDR2: LNHDA and SQIVND (reference sequence). The germline V and J ends were trimmed by 2 bases and 4 bases, with 9 bases remaining between them. CDR3 length: 14 amino acids. Whole-study results and caveats: Peaking faster, on day 5 versus 15, the secondary response was nonetheless weaker.

Details on this clonotype: Its antigen is currently unknown.

TCRdb re-called the 5' RACE reads with MiXCR, one entry per CDR3 protein. Found here are about 240,000 distinct CDR3 sequences, approximately 3.5% of them singletons; the top ten hold under 20%. The sample consisted of PBMCs, taken 15 days after the yellow fever booster vaccination. The chain couples TRBV19 to TRBJ1-5; no clear D gene. The sequence derives from a man younger than 35 who received the YFV17D yellow fever vaccine. The CDR3 DNA reads as TGTGCCAGTAGTATAAGGGCCTTAAATCAGCCCCAGCATTTT. Amino acid sequence: CASSIRALNQPQHF.